This T cell receptor beta chain was retrieved from a study of shared clonotypes between healthy human individuals. The study, taken as a whole, reports: Naive CD4 clonotype sharing across a few donors was around 5%. Generation probabilities were higher for clonotypes shared across all four sorted-subset donors than for unshared ones. Genetic and exposure-history diversity was limited by the few donors.

The ends lost 3 bases at V and 5 bases at J; junction bases unmatched: 11. Per the germline V gene, CDR1 is MGHRA and CDR2 is YSYEKL. The CDR3 spans 16 residues. Per the original methods: Owing to the provision of junction-only sequences devoid of quality scores by immunoSEQ, filtering differed. Produced via immunoSEQ multiplex PCR; TCRdb's table is partial and in-frame only. Clone size and V and J calls were adopted from that table, with D and trimming inferred from the DNA. This table has some 660,000 clones, around three quarters appearing once. Points on this clone: Its target is not known.

The rearrangement links TRBV4-1 to TRBJ1-1; 8 nucleotides match TRBD1. The specimen sequenced was memory CD4+ T cells sorted from blood. Documented subset: CD45RA-negative fraction. This receptor was identified in a young woman in good health. This CDR3 is CASSHLGQGKATEAFF. DNA of the CDR3: TGCGCCAGCAGCCACCTAGGACAGGGAAAGGCAACTGAAGCTTTCTTT.